The 18 T cell receptor beta chains given below trace back to one sample, sequenced in a study of blood T cell repertoires in COVID-19. Profiled with immunoSEQ multiplex PCR; TCRdb holds only in-frame clones, not every one. This sample has over 95,000 clones; around 85% occur once, and the top ten carry roughly 1.6%. The sequenced sample was peripheral blood. Every receptor here comes from a man aged 50-60 years with acute or convalescent COVID-19.

The V call is TRBV10-3, the J call TRBJ1-2, with no clear D. Germline CDR1 and CDR2: ENHRY and SYGVKD. The CDR3 is 14 amino acids. V dropped 0 bases and J dropped 2 bases, with 7 bases sitting between them. DNA for the CDR3: TGTGCCATCAGTGAGTCAGCTCAAAACTATGGCTACACCTTC. It codes for CAISESAQNYGYTF.

The chain carries TRBV4-1 and TRBJ1-2; 7 bases match TRBD1. The V segment lost 0 bases and the J segment 8 bases; nucleotides outside the gene matches: 12. There are 16 residues in the CDR3. Looked up from germline, CDR1 is MGHRA and CDR2 is YSYEKL. CDR3 bases: TGCGCCAGCAGCCAAGACCTCCAGGGGGTCCCTCGGGGCTACACCTTC. As protein: CASSQDLQGVPRGYTF.

In its sample, this clone was seen once. V and J are TRBV5-4 and TRBJ2-3, with D possibly matching TRBD2 (7 bases). The germline CDR1 and CDR2 sequences are SGHNT and YYREEE (reference sequence). The CDR3 covers 15 residues. The V end was cut by 0 bases, the J end by 4 bases, with 12 bases between. In DNA form, the CDR3 reads TGTGCCAGCAGCTTGGTGGGGGGGCGGCCAGATACGCAGTATTTT. Its protein product is CASSLVGGRPDTQYF.

The rearrangement joins TRBV6-5 to TRBJ1-5; 9 nucleotides align to TRBD1. Germline assignment: CDR1 MNHEY and CDR2 SVGAGI. J was trimmed by 5 bases and V by 6 bases; bases with no gene match: 8. This CDR3 is built from 15 residues. In DNA, the CDR3 is TGTGCCAGCAGCCGAGGACAGGGGTCTTATCAGCCCCAGCATTTT. As protein: CASSRGQGSYQPQHF.

The chain joins TRBV6-5 to TRBJ1-1; D not resolved. Trimming removed 5 bases at V and 6 bases at J, with 13 bases between. Germline CDR1 and CDR2: MNHEY and SVGAGI. This CDR3 comprises 13 residues. CDR3 sequence reads: CASSTKLSAEAFF. For the CDR3, the DNA is TGTGCCAGCAGTACCAAGCTGAGCGCTGAAGCTTTCTTT.

The V call is TRBV6-4, the J call TRBJ1-6; the match to TRBD1 covers 7 bases. V lost 5 bases and J lost 10; bases outside the gene matches: 8. The CDR3 runs 14 residues. CDR1 and CDR2 from the germline V gene are MRHNA and SNTAGT. For the CDR3, the DNA is TGTGCCAGCAGTTTACAGGGGAAAGGATCACCCCTCCACTTT. Encoded protein: CASSLQGKGSPLHF.

This clone appeared a single time. J is TRBJ1-2 and V is TRBV19, with D perhaps TRBD1 (6 bases). V was cut by 5 bases and J by 2 bases, with 15 bases left in between. The CDR3 has 15 amino acids. Germline CDR1 is LNHDA and CDR2 is SQIVND (reference sequence). CDR3 nucleotides: TGTGCCAGTAGTCCAATGGACAGTACAAACTATGGCTACACCTTC. It translates to CASSPMDSTNYGYTF.

This rearrangement joins TRBV7-3 to TRBJ2-3; D is ambiguous. With 4 bases removed from V and 0 bases from J, the gap between germline ends came to 20 bases. Germline V CDR1 and CDR2: SGHTA, FQGTGA. CDR3 length: 18 residues. CDR3 nucleotides: TGTGCCAGCAGCTCGACATCTTCTACTTTGTCTAGCACAGATACGCAGTATTTT. This translates into CASSSTSSTLSSTDTQYF.

The sample holds one count of this clone. This chain joins TRBV6-5 and TRBJ2-7; D may be TRBD1 (6 bases). The CDR3 sequence is 15 residues long. V gave up 2 bases and J gave up 2 bases, with 13 bases separating them. Germline CDR1 is MNHEY and CDR2 is SVGAGI. The CDR3 protein is CASSYRIEGAYEQYF. The CDR3 DNA reads as TGTGCCAGCAGTTACCGGATCGAGGGGGCCTACGAGCAGTACTTC.

The rearrangement joins TRBV5-1 to TRBJ2-3, with D unresolved. This CDR3 region has 13 residues. Trimming took 2 bases from V and 6 from J, leaving 10 bases between them. Germline V gives CDR1 SGHRS, CDR2 YFSETQ. The CDR3 sequence: CASSFAHSDTQYF. The CDR3 nucleotides are TGCGCCAGCAGCTTCGCCCACAGCGATACGCAGTATTTT.

CDR3 coding DNA: TGTGCCAGCAGTTTCGTACAGCCGGAGGTGGATACGCAGTATTTT. Encoded protein: CASSFVQPEVDTQYF. This chain connects TRBV28 to TRBJ2-3; weak D call: TRBD2 (5 bases). The CDR3 extends over 15 amino acids. The V and J ends lost 3 bases and 6 bases respectively, with 16 bases between them. The germline V gene has CDR1 MDHEN and CDR2 SYDVKM.

The sample holds a few counts of this clone. The J gene is TRBJ1-1, the V gene TRBV12-3 or TRBV12-4, with D possibly TRBD1 on 5 matching bases. The CDR3 is made up of 11 amino acids. The V gene lost 8 bases and the J gene lost 8 bases, with 12 bases spanning the gap. The CDR3 is CASWGGIEAFF. In nucleotides, the CDR3 is TGTGCCAGCTGGGGGGGGATCGAAGCTTTCTTT.

The chain couples TRBV19 to TRBJ2-3; TRBD2 is a possible D gene (6 bases). The CDR3 has 15 residues. V lost 6 bases, J lost 4 bases, and 17 bases lay in between. Germline lookup yields CDR1 LNHDA and CDR2 SQIVND (reference sequence). Here the CDR3 DNA reads TGTGCCAGTAGCCCCGGGGGATCGGGAGCAGATACGCAGTATTTT. This codes for CASSPGGSGADTQYF.

This chain connects TRBV2 to TRBJ2-5, with D possibly being TRBD2 (5 bases). CDR1 SNHLY and CDR2 FYNNEI come from the germline V gene. Trimming cost V 6 bases and J 5 bases, with 16 bases left between them. The CDR3 extends over 14 amino acids. For the CDR3, the DNA is TGTGCCAGCAGCGGGCTGCGGGCCCTTGAGACCCAGTACTTC. Its translation: CASSGLRALETQYF.

This chain connects TRBV30 to TRBJ1-1, with 10 bases that match TRBD1. The CDR3 is 16 residues long. Unmatched junction bases numbered 16, after V lost 0 bases and J lost 12 bases. In germline, CDR1 is GTSNPN, CDR2 SVGIG (reference sequence). The CDR3 region has the DNA TGTGCCTGGAGTGTAGAGGCCCCCGGGACAGGGGTGCGGACTTTCTTT. Protein: CAWSVEAPGTGVRTFF.

The rearrangement links TRBV6-5 to TRBJ1-1, with TRBD1 matching 8 bases. This CDR3 contains 11 residues. Germline lookup yields CDR1 MNHEY and CDR2 SVGAGI. The V segment lost 8 bases and the J segment 8 bases; nucleotides outside the gene matches: 4. The CDR3 nucleotides read TGTGCCAGCCGGACAGGGAAGGAAGCTTTCTTT. This codes for CASRTGKEAFF.

This clone has just a few counts. The chain's CDR3 is CASSENARNTGELFF. Here the CDR3 DNA reads TGTGCCAGCAGTGAAAACGCTAGAAACACCGGGGAGCTGTTTTTT. V and J are TRBV2 and TRBJ2-2; D is unresolved. The CDR3 covers 15 residues. Trimming removed 2 bases from V and 2 bases from J, with 9 bases in between. Germline values: CDR1 SNHLY, CDR2 FYNNEI.

This chain joins TRBV19 and TRBJ2-2; TRBD1 aligns across 12 bases. The V gene's germline CDR1 is LNHDA and CDR2 SQIVND (reference sequence). Trimming at V came to 5 bases and at J to 5 bases, leaving 12 bases not matched to a gene. There are 18 residues in the CDR3. CDR3 sequence (DNA): TGTGCCAGTAGTCCCCCTCTGGGACAGGGGGCAGTTACCGGGGAGCTGTTTTTT. This gives the protein CASSPPLGQGAVTGELFF.